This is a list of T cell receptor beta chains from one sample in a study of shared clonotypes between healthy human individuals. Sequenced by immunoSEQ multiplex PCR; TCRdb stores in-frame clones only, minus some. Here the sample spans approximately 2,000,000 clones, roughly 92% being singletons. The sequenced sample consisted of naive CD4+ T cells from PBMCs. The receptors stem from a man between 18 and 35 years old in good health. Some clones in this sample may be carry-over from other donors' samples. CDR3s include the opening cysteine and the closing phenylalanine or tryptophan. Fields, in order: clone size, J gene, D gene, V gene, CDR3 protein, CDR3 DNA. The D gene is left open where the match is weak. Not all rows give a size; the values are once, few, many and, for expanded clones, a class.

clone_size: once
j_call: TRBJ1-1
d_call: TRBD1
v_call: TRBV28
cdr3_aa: CASSRDRGLGNTEAFF
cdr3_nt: TGTGCCAGCAGCCGGGACAGGGGTTTAGGGAACACTGAAGCTTTCTTT

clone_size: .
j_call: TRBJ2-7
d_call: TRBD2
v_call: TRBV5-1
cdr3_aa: CASSFRTSGSRYEQYF
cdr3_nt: TGCGCCAGCAGCTTCCGGACTAGCGGGAGCAGGTACGAGCAGTACTTC

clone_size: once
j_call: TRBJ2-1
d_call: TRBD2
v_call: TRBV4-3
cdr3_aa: CASSQGALGTNQVGEQFF
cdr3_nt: TGCGCCAGCAGCCAAGGGGCGTTGGGGACTAACCAGGTGGGGGAGCAGTTCTTC

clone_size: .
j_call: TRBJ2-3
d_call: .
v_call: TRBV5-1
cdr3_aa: CASSKQGTTRTDTQYF
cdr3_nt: TGCGCCAGCAGTAAGCAGGGGACGACCCGCACAGATACGCAGTATTTT

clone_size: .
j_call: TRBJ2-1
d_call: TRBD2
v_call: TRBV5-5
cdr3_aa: CASSSGLGSHNEQFF
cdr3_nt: TGTGCCAGCAGCTCGGGACTAGGATCCCACAATGAGCAGTTCTTC

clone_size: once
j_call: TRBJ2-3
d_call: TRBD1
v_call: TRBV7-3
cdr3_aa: CASSLDRERADTQYF
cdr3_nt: TGTGCCAGCAGCTTAGACAGGGAGAGGGCAGATACGCAGTATTTT

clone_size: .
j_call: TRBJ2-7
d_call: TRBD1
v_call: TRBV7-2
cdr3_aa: CASSFRTGSYEQYF
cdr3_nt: TGTGCCAGCAGCTTTAGGACAGGGTCCTACGAGCAGTACTTC

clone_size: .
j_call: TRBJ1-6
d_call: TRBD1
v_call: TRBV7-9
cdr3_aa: CASSLAGGNSPLHF
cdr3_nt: TGTGCCAGCAGCTTGGCAGGGGGAAATTCACCCCTCCACTTT

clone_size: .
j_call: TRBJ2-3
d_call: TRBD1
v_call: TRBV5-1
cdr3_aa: CASSPQGVGTDTQYF
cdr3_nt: TGCGCCAGCAGCCCCCAGGGGGTGGGCACAGATACGCAGTATTTT

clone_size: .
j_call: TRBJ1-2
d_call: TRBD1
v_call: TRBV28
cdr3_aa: CASSLTPGTGGGYTF
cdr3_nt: TGTGCCAGCAGTCTGACCCCCGGGACAGGGGGCGGCTACACCTTC

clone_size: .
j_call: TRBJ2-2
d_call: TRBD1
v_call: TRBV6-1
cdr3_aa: CASRGQVYTGELFF
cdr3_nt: TGTGCCTCACGTGGACAGGTTTACACCGGGGAGCTGTTTTTT

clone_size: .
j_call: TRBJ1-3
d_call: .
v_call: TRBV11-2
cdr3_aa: CASSSSRKNSGNTIYF
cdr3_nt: TGTGCCAGCAGCTCCTCCCGCAAGAACTCTGGAAACACCATATATTTT

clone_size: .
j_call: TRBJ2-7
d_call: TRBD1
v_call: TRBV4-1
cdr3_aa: CASSQDPGTDYEQYF
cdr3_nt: TGCGCCAGCAGCCAAGATCCGGGGACAGACTACGAGCAGTACTTC

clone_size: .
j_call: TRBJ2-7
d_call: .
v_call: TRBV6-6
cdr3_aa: CASSYGQSYEQYF
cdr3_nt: TGTGCCAGCAGTTACGGTCAGTCCTACGAGCAGTACTTC

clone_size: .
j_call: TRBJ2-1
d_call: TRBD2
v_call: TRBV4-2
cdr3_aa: CASSQVSSGAVGPSSYNEQFF
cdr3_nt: TGTGCCAGCAGCCAAGTGTCTAGCGGGGCGGTGGGCCCGAGCTCCTACAATGAGCAGTTCTTC

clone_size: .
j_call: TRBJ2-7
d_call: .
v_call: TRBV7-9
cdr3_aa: CASSEKIYEQYF
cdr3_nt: TGTGCCAGCTCGGAAAAAATCTACGAGCAGTACTTC

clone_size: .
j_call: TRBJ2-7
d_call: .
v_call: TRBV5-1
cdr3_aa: CASSLVLQGKHEQYF
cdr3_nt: TGCGCCAGCAGCTTGGTACTCCAGGGAAAACACGAGCAGTACTTC

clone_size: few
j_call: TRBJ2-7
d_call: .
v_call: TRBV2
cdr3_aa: CASSEQGYEQYF
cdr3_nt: TGTGCCAGCAGTGAACAGGGCTACGAGCAGTACTTC

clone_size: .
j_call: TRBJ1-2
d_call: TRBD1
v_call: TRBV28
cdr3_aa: CASRIGQDNRGYTF
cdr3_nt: TGTGCCAGCAGGATCGGACAGGACAATCGAGGCTACACCTTC

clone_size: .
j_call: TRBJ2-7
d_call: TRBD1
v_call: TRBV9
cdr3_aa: CASSGQGSYEQYF
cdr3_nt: TGTGCCAGCAGCGGACAGGGCTCCTACGAGCAGTACTTC